The 11 T cell receptor beta chains below were found in one sample sequenced in a study of patients and donors after allogeneic stem cell transplantation (TCRdb year 2020). Libraries were made using RT-PCR. Sequencing instrument: NextSeq 550. Starting from the raw public reads, TCRdb applied fastp trimming at Q25, assembled clones with MiXCR and retained in-frame beta chains. Each record represents a unique CDR3 protein, reported with the most common genes and DNA among its rows. Recorded for this sample are about 160,000 distinct CDR3 sequences; 24% of them occurred a single time. The top ten clones comprise 20% to 30% of the sample. Sequenced: blood, either unsorted or a sorted T cell fraction (not recorded which). Source of these receptors: a human donor who was either an allogeneic HSCT recipient or a stem cell or donor lymphocyte infusion donor (not recorded which). It is not recorded whose cells these are; they may come from a transplant donor.

V usage is TRBV24-1 and J usage is TRBJ2-3, with TRBD2 matching 8 bases. The J segment lost 3 bases and the V segment lost 3 bases, leaving 13 bases of the junction unmatched. This CDR3 is 18 amino acids long. CDR1 and CDR2 (germline): KGHDR, SFDVKD. This CDR3 reads CATSDNPGLAGFTDTQYF. DNA for the CDR3: TGTGCCACCAGTGATAACCCCGGCCTAGCGGGTTTTACAGATACGCAGTATTTT.

In this sample, this clonotype turned up a few times. This chain links TRBV6-2 or TRBV6-3 with TRBJ1-2; 7 nucleotides agree with TRBD1. CDR3 size: 14 residues. Germline V gene sequence: CDR1 MNHEY, CDR2 SVGEGT. Losses at the gene ends were 2 bases for V and 7 bases for J; bases not matched to a gene: 7. Written as DNA, the CDR3 is TGTGCCAGCAGTTACATGGAGGGGGCGCGTGGCTACACCTTC. Translation: CASSYMEGARGYTF.

A few counts support this clonotype. V and J are TRBV20-1 and TRBJ2-1; 10 bases are a match to TRBD2. The J segment lost 8 bases and the V segment lost 7 bases, leaving 11 bases of the junction unmatched. The CDR3 consists of 14 residues. Looked up from germline, CDR1 is DFQATT and CDR2 is SNEGSKA (reference sequence). The CDR3: CSGFSGRNRDEQFF. The DNA of the CDR3 is TGCAGTGGGTTTAGCGGGAGGAACCGCGATGAGCAGTTCTTC.

The V gene is TRBV12-3 or TRBV12-4, the J gene TRBJ1-6, with D unclear. The CDR3 sequence is 13 residues long. The V and J ends lost 4 bases and 0 bases respectively, with 1 base between them. The DNA of the CDR3 is TGTGCCAGCAGTTACTCCTATAATTCACCCCTCCACTTT. Translated, it gives CASSYSYNSPLHF.

The J gene is TRBJ2-3, the V gene TRBV4-2; 8 nucleotides line up with TRBD2. This CDR3 region has 17 residues. Trimming removed 0 bases from V and 6 bases from J; junction bases left unmatched: 11. CDR1 and CDR2 (germline): LGHNA, YNFKEQ. In DNA form, the CDR3 reads TGTGCCAGCAGCCAAGATGAGCTACGGGGCGGGGGGGATACGCAGTATTTT. This encodes CASSQDELRGGGDTQYF.

In this sample, this clonotype turned up a few times. The chain carries TRBV18 and TRBJ2-3; D is possibly TRBD2 (6 bases). V gave up 3 bases and J gave up 2 bases, with 15 bases separating them. The germline CDR1 and CDR2 sequences are KGHSH and LQKENI. This CDR3 has 16 amino acids. CDR3 region: CASSPRDFLYTDTQYF. In DNA, the CDR3 is TGTGCCAGCTCACCGCGGGACTTTCTCTACACAGATACGCAGTATTTT. Full variable domain (remainder filled in from reference TRBV18 and TRBJ2-3): NAGVMQNPRHLVRRRGQEARLRCSPMKGHSHVYWYRQLPEEGLKFMVYLQKENIIDESGMPKERFSAEFPKEGPSILRIQQVVRGDSAAYFCASSPRDFLYTDTQYFGPGTRLTVL.

The V gene is TRBV5-6, the J gene TRBJ1-5; D unresolved. The CDR3 contains 15 residues. Germline CDR1 and CDR2: SGHDT and YYEEEE. V lost 0 bases to trimming and J lost 2 bases, with 9 bases between them. CDR3 coding DNA: TGTGCCAGCAGCTTGGATCGGCAGGGCAATCAGCCCCAGCATTTT. It specifies CASSLDRQGNQPQHF.

This clonotype was counted a few times. This chain uses TRBV6-5 with TRBJ2-3, with 9 nucleotides matching TRBD1. Trimming cost V 3 bases and J 2 bases; bases outside gene matches: 9. From germline, CDR1 is MNHEY and CDR2 SVGAGI. This CDR3 has 17 residues. The CDR3 here is CASSYEGTGPTTDTQYF. CDR3 sequence (DNA): TGTGCCAGCAGTTATGAAGGGACAGGGCCTACCACAGATACGCAGTATTTT.

The chain recombines TRBV14 with TRBJ2-7; tentatively, D is TRBD2 (6 bases). The germline V gene has CDR1 SGHDN and CDR2 FVKESK. CDR3 length: 15 residues. The V end was cut by 2 bases, the J end by 4 bases, with 15 bases between. Here the CDR3 DNA reads TGTGCCAGCAGCCAAACCTTAGCGGATTGGTACGAGCAGTACTTC. It is translated as CASSQTLADWYEQYF.

This chain links TRBV15 with TRBJ1-2, with no clear D. Trimming removed 5 bases at V and 6 bases at J, with 19 bases between. This CDR3 comprises 15 residues. Germline V gene lookup returns CDR1 LNHNV and CDR2 YYDKDF (reference sequence). The CDR3 reads CATSLSPVERDGYTF. The CDR3 DNA is TGTGCCACCAGCCTTTCACCCGTGGAAAGGGATGGCTACACCTTC. The full variable domain, its missing parts supplied by reference TRBV15 and TRBJ1-2, is DAMVIQNPRYQVTQFGKPVTLSCSQTLNHNVMYWYQQKSSQAPKLLFHYYDKDFNNEADTPDNFQSRRPNTSFCFLDIRSPGLGDTAMYLCATSLSPVERDGYTFGSGTRLTVV.

This clonotype came up a few times. The genes are TRBV7-8 and TRBJ1-1, with a tentative D call TRBD1 (6 bases). Trimming removed 7 bases at V and 1 base at J, with 19 bases between. The CDR3 is 16 residues long. Germline values: CDR1 SGHVS, CDR2 FQNEAQ. CDR3 residues: CASTLHGGRWNTEAFF. CDR3 sequence (DNA): TGTGCCAGCACCCTTCATGGGGGCAGATGGAACACTGAAGCTTTCTTT.